Listed below are T cell receptor beta chains from one sample, sequenced in a study of CD8+CD57+ T cells in acquired aplastic anemia. Each CDR3 protein is one row after TCRdb ran MiXCR on the reads. The sample gives about 180,000 distinct CDR3 sequences, less than 65% of which show up once; approximately 46% is in the top ten. The sample was sorted CD4+, CD8+, or CD8+CD57+ T cells (not recorded which) from PBMCs. The receptors stem from a human donor with aplastic anemia. Each CDR3 is given with its conserved first and last residue. Each record gives: J gene, V gene, clone size, D gene, CDR3 DNA, CDR3 protein. A D gene is named only where the DNA matches it firmly. For some rows the clone size is stated as once, few or many, or as a class when expanded; others skip it.

TRBJ1-2 TRBV7-2 . . TGTGCCAGCAGCTTAGCGTTGGAGGCCCATGGCTACACCTTC CASSLALEAHGYTF
TRBJ2-7 TRBV14 . TRBD1 TGTGCCAGCAGCCCTTACACCGGGACAGCCTCCTACGAGCGGTACTTC CASSPYTGTASYERYF
TRBJ1-2 TRBV6-5 . . TGTGCCAGCAGTTACCTGACGGCCTCTAACTATGGCTACACCTTC CASSYLTASNYGYTF
TRBJ1-6 TRBV7-8 . TRBD1 TGTGCCAGCAGCCGGACAGGGAATGTTTCACCCCTCCACTTT CASSRTGNVSPLHF
TRBJ2-7 TRBV25-1 many . TGTGCCAGCAGCCTTCTATACGAGCAGTACTTC CASSLLYEQYF
TRBJ2-1 TRBV7-9 . TRBD1 TGTGCCAGCAGCTCCGGACAGGGAAGCAATGAGCAGTTCTTC CASSSGQGSNEQFF
TRBJ1-1 TRBV7-9 many . TGTGCCAGCAGCCTCGGAGAGAACACTGAAGCTTTCTTT CASSLGENTEAFF
TRBJ2-7 TRBV29-1 few TRBD2 TGCAGCGTCGAACCCCTAGCGGGCACCGAGCAGTACTTC CSVEPLAGTEQYF
TRBJ2-5 TRBV24-1 . . TGTGCCACCAGTGACCGGGACCAAGAGACCCAGTACTTC CATSDRDQETQYF
TRBJ1-4 TRBV7-2 . TRBD1 TGTGCCAGCAGCTTTGTAGGGGGCGCAGGTGAAAAACTGTTTTTT CASSFVGGAGEKLFF
TRBJ2-1 TRBV7-4 . . TGTGCCAGCAGCTGGAGTGGGAGCAATGAGCAGTTCTTC CASSWSGSNEQFF
TRBJ2-5 TRBV7-2 . . TGTGCCAGCAGCTTTATAGTAACAGAGACCCAGTACTTC CASSFIVTETQYF
TRBJ2-7 TRBV6-1 few TRBD2 TGTGCCAGCAATCCTAGCGGGAGCGGCCACGAGCAGTACTTC CASNPSGSGHEQYF
TRBJ2-3 TRBV5-6 many . TGTGCCAGCAGCTTGAGCTCTCAGGAACTTTACACAGATACGCAGTATTTT CASSLSSQELYTDTQYF
TRBJ2-7 TRBV4-2 many . TGTGCCAGCAGCCAAGAAGGGGTGACAGGTTCCTACGAGCAGTACTTC CASSQEGVTGSYEQYF
TRBJ2-7 TRBV9 . . TGTGCCAGCAGCATATCCGGGACCTCCTACGAGCAGTACTTC CASSISGTSYEQYF
TRBJ1-1 TRBV10-2 . . TGCGCCAGCAGCGAGTTCGGGACTGAAGCTTTCTTT CASSEFGTEAFF
TRBJ2-5 TRBV24-1 . TRBD1 TGTGCCACCAGTGATTCCTCGACAGGGCAAGAGACCCAGTACTTC CATSDSSTGQETQYF
TRBJ2-3 TRBV9 many TRBD2 TGTGCCAGCAGCGCCCTTTTGAGCGGGGGGCGCCCTAGCACAGATACGCAGTATTTT CASSALLSGGRPSTDTQYF
TRBJ2-7 TRBV19 . . TGTGCCAGTAGTTGGGACACCTCCTACGAGCAGTACTTC CASSWDTSYEQYF
TRBJ2-3 TRBV24-1 . TRBD2 TGTGCCACCAGTGATCCAGGGGCGGGAGGAAGTGTTGGTACGCAGTATTTT CATSDPGAGGSVGTQYF
TRBJ1-2 TRBV20-1 few . TGCAGTGCTAGGGACAGTCTTTCCGGCTACACCTTC CSARDSLSGYTF
TRBJ1-1 TRBV7-9 many . TGTGCCAGCACCTGGATGAACACTGAAGCTTTCTTT CASTWMNTEAFF
TRBJ1-1 TRBV5-6 many . TGTGCCAGCAGCTTGGTAGCGGGACGGGTTGACACTGAAGCTTTCTTT CASSLVAGRVDTEAFF
TRBJ2-1 TRBV20-1 . . TGCAGTGCTACCACATTGGACAGCTACAATGAGCAGTTCTTC CSATTLDSYNEQFF
TRBJ1-5 TRBV19 . . TGTGCCAGTAGGCTTTCAGGGTTCAATCAGCCCCAGCATTTT CASRLSGFNQPQHF
TRBJ1-1 TRBV15 . . TGTACCACCAGCAGAGAGGTGGCTGAAGCTTTCTTT CTTSREVAEAFF
TRBJ2-7 TRBV7-9 . . TGTGCCAGCAGCGATTGGGCAGGGTACGAGCAGTACTTC CASSDWAGYEQYF
TRBJ2-1 TRBV29-1 many . TGCAGCGTTGAAAGGTTGACCGCTTTCGGGGAGCAGTTCTTC CSVERLTAFGEQFF
TRBJ2-7 TRBV20-1 . . TGCAGTGCTGCCGCTCAGGGAGATTTGGTCGAGCAGTACTTC CSAAAQGDLVEQYF
TRBJ1-6 TRBV7-2 once TRBD1 TGTGCCAGCAGAAAAGACAGGGCTGGATCACCCCTCCACTTT CASRKDRAGSPLHF
TRBJ2-1 TRBV19 few . TGTGCCAGTAGTGGGACCCATTCGGAGCAGTTCTTC CASSGTHSEQFF
TRBJ1-5 TRBV5-8 . . TGTGCCAGTAGTCGGACCAATCAGCCCCAGCATTTT CASSRTNQPQHF
TRBJ2-7 TRBV7-3 . TRBD1 TGTGCCAGCAGCTTTAGGTCCGGGCAGGGGGCCAACGAGCAGTACTTC CASSFRSGQGANEQYF
TRBJ1-5 TRBV7-8 few . TGTGCCAGCAGCTCGGCACTAGTATTCGGACATGGCAATCAGCCCCAGCATTTT CASSSALVFGHGNQPQHF
TRBJ1-1 TRBV6-5 . TRBD1 TGTGCCAGCAGCCCGGACAGGGCCACTGAAGCTTTCTTT CASSPDRATEAFF
TRBJ2-1 TRBV20-1 . TRBD1 TGCAGTGCTAGAGATGTGACAGGGGGCTACAATGAGCAGTTCTTC CSARDVTGGYNEQFF
TRBJ1-1 TRBV10-3 few . TGTGCCACCCAAGGGGTCACTGAAGCTTTCTTT CATQGVTEAFF
TRBJ2-3 TRBV11-2 . TRBD1 TGTGCCAGCAGCTTTGGGACAGTCGGTACGCAGTATTTT CASSFGTVGTQYF
TRBJ2-7 TRBV2 . TRBD2 TGTGCCAGCGTCGGACTAGCGGGAGGGAGGGAGCAGTACTTC CASVGLAGGREQYF
TRBJ1-5 TRBV27 few . TGTGCCAGCAGCCCCCAGGGGTGGAGGCAGCCCCAGCATTTT CASSPQGWRQPQHF
TRBJ2-1 TRBV5-1 . TRBD2 TGCGCCAGCACCGATCTAGCGGGAGGATACAATGAGCAGTTCTTC CASTDLAGGYNEQFF
TRBJ2-1 TRBV20-1 many TRBD2 TGCAGTGCTAGGGGGCCCCCTAGCGGGGAGTACAATGAGCAGTTCTTC CSARGPPSGEYNEQFF
TRBJ1-2 TRBV2 many TRBD1 TGTGCCAGCTCTGGGACAGCTAACTATGGCTACACCTTC CASSGTANYGYTF
TRBJ2-4 TRBV10-1 . . TGCGCCAGCAGTGAGTCGAAAGGGACGGAAAACATTCAGTACTTC CASSESKGTENIQYF
TRBJ2-7 TRBV14 . . TGTGCCAGCAGCCAAGGTTGGCCCTACGAGCAGTACTTC CASSQGWPYEQYF
TRBJ2-7 TRBV27 . . TGTGCCAGCAGTTTAAAAGGTCCTCCCCACGAGCAGTACTTC CASSLKGPPHEQYF
TRBJ2-1 TRBV24-1 . TRBD2 TGTGCCACCAGTGATCCGGGACTAGCGGGCACACCCAATGAGCAGTTCTTC CATSDPGLAGTPNEQFF
TRBJ2-3 TRBV19 . TRBD1 TGTGCCAGTAGTACTTGGGACAGGGGACCAGATACGCAGTATTTT CASSTWDRGPDTQYF
TRBJ2-1 TRBV24-1 . . TGTGCCACCAGTGACCCTGGATACAATGAGCAGTTCTTC CATSDPGYNEQFF
TRBJ2-7 TRBV7-9 many . TGTGCCAGCAGCGAAACGAGACAGCCCTTTTACGAGCAGTACTTC CASSETRQPFYEQYF
TRBJ2-1 TRBV4-1 . . TGCGCCAGCAGCCAAGATCTTCGAGCGAGCTCCTACAATGAGCAGTTCTTC CASSQDLRASSYNEQFF
TRBJ2-3 TRBV2 . TRBD1 TGTGCCAGCAGTCCGGATGGGACAGGGGGTACAGATACGCAGTATTTT CASSPDGTGGTDTQYF
TRBJ1-5 TRBV7-8 . . TGTGCCAGCAGCTTAGAGCCAGGCCAGGGCAATCAGCCCCAGCATTTT CASSLEPGQGNQPQHF